This T cell receptor (beta chain) was sequenced for a study of cytomegalovirus exposure and HLA in healthy donors. The study ran its PCR with 60 Vbeta and 13 Jbeta primers. The assay was immunoSEQ multiplex PCR, and TCRdb's table has in-frame clones only and misses some. In the table there are over 85,000 clones, around 81% of which are singletons. On this clone: Its antigen is unidentified.

Findings and caveats of the study: A previous analysis found most TCR beta V segments productive roughly 87% or roughly 30% of the time.

The source is a female donor in good health and CMV-seropositive. The sample comprised PBMCs.

The CDR3 DNA sequence: TGTGCCAGCATTTCACTGGGGGGAAGAGGGGAAAAACTGTTTTTT. It codes for CASISLGGRGEKLFF. The rearrangement uses TRBV6-5 and TRBJ1-4, with D tentatively TRBD1 (5 bases). V lost 7 bases and J 8 bases, leaving 20 bases between the germline ends. CDR1 and CDR2 (germline): MNHEY, SVGAGI. This CDR3 is 15 amino acids long.